This is a list of T cell receptor beta chains from one sample in a study of blood T cell repertoires in COVID-19. The data were produced by immunoSEQ multiplex PCR, yet TCRdb's version contains in-frame clones alone and is incomplete. Of 150,000 to 200,000 clones in the sample, 75% to 90% were seen once. The sequenced sample consisted of peripheral blood. The receptor source for this set is a man in his sixties or seventies with active or convalescent COVID-19. Each CDR3 is given without its conserved first and last residue.

j_call: TRBJ2-5; v_call: TRBV28; cdr3_aa: ASSLGGRQETQY
j_call: TRBJ1-1; v_call: TRBV7-2; cdr3_aa: ASSLGRRGGGIAF
j_call: TRBJ2-7; v_call: TRBV5-6; cdr3_aa: ASSLTTGWEVQY
j_call: TRBJ2-1; v_call: TRBV30; cdr3_aa: AWSGRGSPRNEQF
j_call: TRBJ2-5; v_call: TRBV28; cdr3_aa: ASSPTQGIETQY
j_call: TRBJ2-1; v_call: TRBV18; cdr3_aa: ASSPFQGAKVLEQF
j_call: TRBJ1-2; v_call: TRBV2; cdr3_aa: ASSVGQGWGYGYT
j_call: TRBJ1-2; v_call: TRBV7-9; cdr3_aa: ASSLDKVGANYGYT
j_call: TRBJ2-7; v_call: TRBV19; cdr3_aa: ASSISDRLYEQY
j_call: TRBJ2-1; v_call: TRBV18; cdr3_aa: ASSTGGSNEQF
j_call: TRBJ2-1; v_call: TRBV5-1; cdr3_aa: ASSGSGGGNNEQF
j_call: TRBJ2-1; v_call: TRBV5-1; cdr3_aa: ASSPTPRGPRNEQF
j_call: TRBJ2-7; v_call: TRBV7-9; cdr3_aa: ASSQGLAGPSYEQY
j_call: TRBJ1-2; v_call: TRBV6-1; cdr3_aa: ASSEAQGANGYT
j_call: TRBJ1-3; v_call: TRBV2; cdr3_aa: ASQGISSGNTIY
j_call: TRBJ2-3; v_call: TRBV18; cdr3_aa: ASSPGLAGDTQY
j_call: TRBJ1-5; v_call: TRBV30; cdr3_aa: AWSPRGRGLGRNQPQH
j_call: TRBJ1-5; v_call: TRBV6-6; cdr3_aa: ASSYGQVGNQPQH
j_call: TRBJ2-5; v_call: TRBV5-1; cdr3_aa: ASSSVETQY
j_call: TRBJ2-5; v_call: TRBV2; cdr3_aa: ASVPGLAVVETQY
j_call: TRBJ1-1; v_call: TRBV29-1; cdr3_aa: SASLATEAF
j_call: TRBJ2-1; v_call: TRBV9; cdr3_aa: ASSVDPTSGIKNEQF
j_call: TRBJ1-6; v_call: TRBV14; cdr3_aa: ASSQRTGRNSPLH
j_call: TRBJ1-5; v_call: TRBV28; cdr3_aa: ASTRRGGFNQPQH
j_call: TRBJ1-4; v_call: TRBV4-2; cdr3_aa: ASSQSPATGGEKLF
j_call: TRBJ1-1; v_call: TRBV30; cdr3_aa: AWSPFWGHTEAF
j_call: TRBJ2-1; v_call: TRBV9; cdr3_aa: ASSLGGQGSRNEQF
j_call: TRBJ2-5; v_call: TRBV6-5; cdr3_aa: ASSPDRAKTQY
j_call: TRBJ2-1; v_call: TRBV19; cdr3_aa: ASSRTSGAGNEQF
j_call: TRBJ1-1; v_call: TRBV6-6; cdr3_aa: ASSRTDEAF
j_call: TRBJ2-7; v_call: TRBV6-2/TRBV6-3; cdr3_aa: ASSYSFGGGVDEQY
j_call: TRBJ2-7; v_call: TRBV5-5; cdr3_aa: ASSFQVHEQY
j_call: TRBJ2-3; v_call: TRBV4-1; cdr3_aa: ASSYRLAGVTDTQY
j_call: TRBJ2-7; v_call: TRBV5-4; cdr3_aa: ASSQGQNSYEQY
j_call: TRBJ2-1; v_call: TRBV14; cdr3_aa: ASSRLELVANEQF
j_call: TRBJ1-3; v_call: TRBV6-5; cdr3_aa: ASSYLGGQGGNTIY
j_call: TRBJ2-5; v_call: TRBV7-9; cdr3_aa: ASSFGLAGVETQY
j_call: TRBJ2-7; v_call: TRBV9; cdr3_aa: ASSEGTGLTYEQY
j_call: TRBJ2-7; v_call: TRBV29-1; cdr3_aa: SVDGLATSDEQY
j_call: TRBJ1-5; v_call: TRBV7-2; cdr3_aa: ASSQDSSNQPQH
j_call: TRBJ1-1; v_call: TRBV24-1; cdr3_aa: ATSDGTASYTEAF
j_call: TRBJ1-3; v_call: TRBV4-2; cdr3_aa: ASSLRSGNTIY
j_call: TRBJ2-3; v_call: TRBV5-1; cdr3_aa: ASSSGLAAASTDTQY
j_call: TRBJ2-3; v_call: TRBV5-4; cdr3_aa: ASSLTTASTDTQY
j_call: TRBJ1-5; v_call: TRBV28; cdr3_aa: ASSSFRDRMFSNQPQH
j_call: TRBJ1-3; v_call: TRBV7-9; cdr3_aa: ASSLDGTAGNTIY
j_call: TRBJ2-7; v_call: TRBV21-1; cdr3_aa: ASKDGVSSYEQY
j_call: TRBJ2-3; v_call: TRBV20-1; cdr3_aa: SASANRGGRWDTQY
j_call: TRBJ2-7; v_call: TRBV18; cdr3_aa: ASSPRTGSSYEQY
j_call: TRBJ2-3; v_call: TRBV12-5; cdr3_aa: ASGLTGGADTQY
j_call: TRBJ1-4; v_call: TRBV28; cdr3_aa: ASSPGQAAANEKLF
j_call: TRBJ1-5; v_call: TRBV7-9; cdr3_aa: ASSFGGDRGGNQPQH
j_call: TRBJ2-7; v_call: TRBV5-1; cdr3_aa: ASSLTGDLHEQY
j_call: TRBJ2-2; v_call: TRBV6-6; cdr3_aa: ASSVVHPNTGELF
j_call: TRBJ1-3; v_call: TRBV6-5; cdr3_aa: ASGGQGLSGNTIY
j_call: TRBJ2-3; v_call: TRBV24-1; cdr3_aa: ATSDGTVTQY
j_call: TRBJ1-5; v_call: TRBV19; cdr3_aa: ASRSRGNSNQPQH
j_call: TRBJ2-3; v_call: TRBV5-8; cdr3_aa: ASSRLPGQGADTQY